One sample yielded the 9 T cell receptor beta chains listed below, sequenced in a study of shared clonotypes between healthy human individuals. Profiling relied on immunoSEQ multiplex PCR, and the TCRdb table lists in-frame clones only, not all of them. In the table there are 2,500,000 or so clones, under 95% of which are singletons. Sequences were obtained from naive CD4+ T cells from PBMCs. Subset: CD45RA+ positively selected. Source of these receptors: a man between 18 and 35 years old in good health. Some clones in this sample may be carry-over from other donors' samples.

The count of this clone is one. The J gene is TRBJ2-4, the V gene TRBV10-3; TRBD1 agrees at 7 bases. In germline, CDR1 is ENHRY, CDR2 SYGVKD. With V trimmed by 2 bases and J by 1 base, 8 bases remained unmatched. The CDR3 extends over 17 amino acids. CDR3 amino acids: CAISEGDSLGAKNIQYF. CDR3 nucleotides: TGTGCCATCAGTGAGGGGGACAGTTTAGGGGCCAAAAACATTCAGTACTTC.

To note about this clone: A read error may account for a junction end that differs from germline. The genes are TRBV7-9 and TRBJ2-7; 8 bases match TRBD1. CDR3 length equals 12 residues. The germline V gene has CDR1 SEHNR and CDR2 FQNEAQ (reference sequence). The CDR3 reads CASSHKPGGASF. The CDR3 DNA reads TGTGCCAGCAGCCATAAGCCAGGGGGCGCCTCCTTC.

The chain recombines TRBV5-4 with TRBJ2-5; TRBD2 agrees at 9 bases. After removal of 4 bases from V and 4 bases from J, the junction contained 8 bases not matched to a gene. The CDR3 consists of 15 residues. The germline V gene encodes CDR1 SGHNT and CDR2 YYREEE (reference sequence). DNA of the CDR3: TGTGCCAGCAGCCCGGGACTAGCACGTAGAGAGACCCAGTACTTC. It specifies CASSPGLARRETQYF.

The chain uses TRBV20-1 and TRBJ2-1; D is possibly TRBD1 (6 bases). The germline V gene encodes CDR1 DFQATT and CDR2 SNEGSKA (reference sequence). V was trimmed by 5 bases and J by 10 bases, leaving 9 bases between them. This CDR3 spans 10 amino acids. CDR3: CSADGTEQFF. The CDR3 DNA is TGCAGTGCTGACGGGACAGAGCAGTTCTTC.

This clone was counted once. The V gene is TRBV25-1, the J gene TRBJ2-2; TRBD2 is a possible D gene (6 bases). Trimming took off 4 bases at V and 4 bases at J, with 16 bases between the two ends. The CDR3 is 16 amino acids. Germline V gene lookup returns CDR1 MGHDK and CDR2 SYGVNS. CDR3 bases: TGTGCCAGCAGTGTACCCCCTAGCGTTGGCACCGGGGAGCTGTTTTTT. It specifies CASSVPPSVGTGELFF.

In its sample, this clone was seen many times. The V gene is TRBV6-6, the J gene TRBJ2-1, with TRBD2 matching 8 bases. The CDR3 has 16 amino acids. CDR1 and CDR2 (germline): MNHNY, SVGAGI (reference sequence). V shed 0 bases and J 5 bases; nucleotides not matched to a gene: 6. In DNA form, the CDR3 reads TGTGCCAGCAGTTACTCGAGGTGGCGGGGGGACAATGAGCAGTTCTTC. Protein product: CASSYSRWRGDNEQFF.

The rearrangement joins TRBV19 to TRBJ1-1, with 8 bases that match TRBD1. J was trimmed by 0 bases and V by 5 bases; bases with no gene match: 8. The CDR3 runs to 16 residues. The V gene's germline CDR1 is LNHDA and CDR2 SQIVND (reference sequence). The CDR3 nucleotides read TGTGCCAGTAGTTGGGGGACAGGAAGTATGAACACTGAAGCTTTCTTT. Translating gives CASSWGTGSMNTEAFF.

The gene calls are TRBV6-1 and TRBJ1-4; D is possibly TRBD1 (6 bases). With 6 bases removed from V and 12 bases from J, the gap between germline ends came to 20 bases. The CDR3 contains 14 residues. CDR1 and CDR2 (germline): MNHNS, SASEGT. The CDR3 DNA reads as TGTGCCAGCAGGAGACAGGAGGGACTGGGGGAACTGTTTTTT. Amino acid sequence: CASRRQEGLGELFF.

Only one count was recorded for this clone. V is TRBV5-1 and J is TRBJ2-4; D is unclear. CDR1 SGHRS and CDR2 YFSETQ come from the germline V gene. Trimming pared 0 bases from V and 0 bases from J, leaving 4 bases between. CDR3 length: 14 amino acids. The CDR3 loop is CASSLDLAKNIQYF. CDR3 DNA sequence: TGCGCCAGCAGCTTGGACTTAGCCAAAAACATTCAGTACTTC.